This T cell receptor beta chain comes out of a study of shared clonotypes between healthy human individuals. Overall study context: CD4 naive and CD4 memory each took three plates per donor, while CD8 naive took two and CD8 memory one. Study results and caveats: Sampling covered blood only; tissue repertoires likely differ. The study's rarefaction showed incomplete sorted-subset sequencing despite large depth.

This clone was detected a few times. What it binds is unknown. Method: immunoSEQ multiplex PCR; TCRdb's copy keeps in-frame clones and lacks some. The table has under 150,000 clones, about 67% seen once. The sequenced material came from memory CD8+ T cells sorted from blood. Specified subset: CD45RO+ cells pooled with CCR7-negative TemRA cells. The sequence came from a woman aged 25 to 39 in good health.

In DNA form, the CDR3 reads TGTGCCAGCAGTTACGATCGGGGCGGGCAGTACTTC. This sequence encodes CASSYDRGGQYF. The genes are TRBV6-6 and TRBJ2-7, with D perhaps given as TRBD1 or TRBD2 (5 bases each). Per germline, CDR1 MNHNY and CDR2 SVGAGI (reference sequence). V was cut by 2 bases and J by 9 bases, with 11 bases left in between. This CDR3 contains 12 residues.